This T cell receptor (beta chain) was recorded in a study of T-cell memory formation after mild COVID-19. TCRdb reanalysed the 5' RACE reads using MiXCR and keeps one entry per CDR3 protein. The data hold roughly 580,000 distinct CDR3 sequences, with more than 15% observed a single time. This clonotype was detected only a few times. What it binds is not known. Study outcomes and limitations: Researchers report contracting CD4+ clones mostly in CM and EM, with CD8+ clones in EMRA. Cross-reactive memory apparently joined, as some responding clones appeared in pre-infection memory. Confirmation of SARS-CoV-2 specificity was lacking for second-wave clones peaking day 37. Clones contracting day 15 to 85 were balanced CD4/CD8; later expanders leaned CD4+.

Sequencing was carried out using PBMCs or a T cell subset sorted from them (not recorded which). This clonotype was obtained from an adult woman who had mild COVID-19 (a few samples of this study predate the infection). Cell type and time point are not known.

CDR3 sequence (DNA): TGTGCCAGCAGCTCCAATAGCGGGGGAAGGTACGAGCAGTACTTC. Protein sequence: CASSSNSGGRYEQYF. The rearrangement links TRBV7-9 to TRBJ2-7, with 9 bases matching TRBD2. Trimming at V came to 4 bases and at J to 4 bases, leaving 8 bases not matched to a gene. The CDR3 runs to 15 residues. Germline V lookup: CDR1 SEHNR, CDR2 FQNEAQ (reference sequence).